This T cell receptor beta chain is from a study of cytomegalovirus exposure and HLA in healthy donors. V lost 3 bases, J lost 4 bases, and 14 bases stayed unmatched. From germline, CDR1 is KGHSH and CDR2 LQKENI. This CDR3 is built from 17 residues. PCR used 60 Vbeta primers and 13 Jbeta primers. TCRdb keeps only in-frame clones here, not all; method: immunoSEQ multiplex PCR. This sample yields 200,000 to 250,000 clones, of which around four fifths are seen a single time; 2.5% to 3% belongs to the top ten. This TCR was sampled from a woman aged 60-75 years in good health and CMV-seropositive. The chain uses TRBV18 and TRBJ1-2, with 7 positions matching TRBD1. The sample taken for sequencing was PBMCs. This chain's CDR3 is CASSPTAGQTNRYGYTF. The CDR3, as DNA: TGTGCCAGCTCACCGACCGCGGGACAGACTAATCGCTATGGCTACACCTTC.